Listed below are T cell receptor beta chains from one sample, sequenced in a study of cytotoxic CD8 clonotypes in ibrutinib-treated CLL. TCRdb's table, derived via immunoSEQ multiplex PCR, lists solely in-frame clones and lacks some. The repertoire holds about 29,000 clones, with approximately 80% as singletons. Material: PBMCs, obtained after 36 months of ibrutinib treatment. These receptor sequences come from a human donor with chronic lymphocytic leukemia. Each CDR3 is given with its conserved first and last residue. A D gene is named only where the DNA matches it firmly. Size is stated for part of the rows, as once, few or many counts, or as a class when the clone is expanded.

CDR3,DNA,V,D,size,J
CARGGASTDTQYF,TGTGCCCGGGGAGGAGCTAGCACAGATACGCAGTATTTT,TRBV30,-,-,TRBJ2-3
CASSPSSNPSTEAFF,TGTGCCAGCTCACCTTCATCGAACCCAAGCACTGAAGCTTTCTTT,TRBV18,-,-,TRBJ1-1
CAWSVLGELFF,TGTGCCTGGAGTGTACTCGGGGAGCTGTTTTTT,TRBV30,-,-,TRBJ2-2
CASRSNRGYEQYF,TGTGCCAGCAGATCAAACAGGGGTTACGAGCAGTACTTC,TRBV6-5,TRBD1,-,TRBJ2-7
CSVEESYSGTMNTEAFF,TGCAGCGTTGAAGAAAGTTACTCCGGGACAATGAACACTGAAGCTTTCTTT,TRBV29-1,-,once,TRBJ1-1
CASSIPIGGANVLTF,TGTGCCAGTAGTATACCGATTGGGGGGGCCAACGTCCTGACTTTC,TRBV19,-,few,TRBJ2-6
CASLAGSKPGELFF,TGTGCCAGCCTGGCAGGCTCGAAACCCGGGGAGCTGTTTTTT,TRBV5-6,-,few,TRBJ2-2
CASSPTNRDHVPLHF,TGTGCCAGCTCACCAACGAACAGGGACCATGTACCCCTCCACTTT,TRBV18,-,once,TRBJ1-6
CASSSNRGTEAFF,TGTGCCAGCAGCTCAAACAGGGGCACTGAAGCTTTCTTT,TRBV11-2,TRBD1,-,TRBJ1-1
CATARSNSPLHF,TGTGCCACCGCGCGGTCTAATTCACCCCTCCACTTT,TRBV15,-,-,TRBJ1-6
CASSISEPQIYGYTF,TGTGCCAGTAGTATCTCCGAGCCTCAAATCTATGGCTACACCTTC,TRBV19,-,-,TRBJ1-2
CASSPDREGYTF,TGTGCCAGCAGCCCAGACAGGGAAGGCTACACCTTC,TRBV5-5,TRBD1,few,TRBJ1-2
CASSTGGDTQYF,TGTGCCAGCAGTACGGGGGGAGATACGCAGTATTTT,TRBV5-8,TRBD2,-,TRBJ2-3
CASSGGSYNSPLHF,TGTGCCAGCAGTGGGGGCTCCTATAATTCACCCCTCCACTTT,TRBV25-1,-,-,TRBJ1-6
CASSLGTGGLGEQYF,TGTGCCAGCAGCTTGGGGACAGGGGGCCTGGGGGAGCAGTACTTC,TRBV5-6,TRBD1,-,TRBJ2-7
CASSSTGASNQPQHF,TGCGCCAGCAGCAGTACAGGGGCGAGCAATCAGCCCCAGCATTTT,TRBV5-1,TRBD1,-,TRBJ1-5
CASSQGAHRQGGNTIYF,TGCGCCAGCAGCCAAGGGGCCCACCGGCAAGGTGGAAACACCATATATTTT,TRBV4-3,-,-,TRBJ1-3
CATSRDTGANQPQHF,TGTGCCACCAGCAGGGATACAGGGGCCAATCAGCCCCAGCATTTT,TRBV15,TRBD1,-,TRBJ1-5
CASSLSGPANYGYTF,TGTGCCAGCAGCTTATCGGGACCGGCGAACTATGGCTACACCTTC,TRBV13,-,few,TRBJ1-2
CASSLKLNGHGYTF,TGTGCCAGCAGCTTAAAACTTAATGGTCATGGCTACACCTTC,TRBV7-6,-,-,TRBJ1-2
CATSRGEQETQYF,TGTGCCACCAGCAGGGGGGAGCAGGAGACCCAGTACTTC,TRBV15,-,-,TRBJ2-5
CAGQGSSYEQYF,TGTGCCGGGCAGGGGAGCTCCTACGAGCAGTACTTC,TRBV30,-,once,TRBJ2-7
CASSPPGLARTTQYF,TGTGCCAGCAGCCCGCCGGGACTCGCTAGGACGACCCAGTACTTC,TRBV11-2,-,-,TRBJ2-5
CASSLARGWYSNQPQHF,TGTGCCAGCAGCTTGGCGAGGGGATGGTATAGCAATCAGCCCCAGCATTTT,TRBV5-6,-,-,TRBJ1-5
CASSLDSGPSSYEQYF,TGCGCCAGCAGCCTTGATTCCGGGCCGAGCTCCTACGAGCAGTACTTC,TRBV4-1,-,-,TRBJ2-7
CASSYSTATQETQYF,TGTGCCAGCAGTTACTCGACTGCAACCCAAGAGACCCAGTACTTC,TRBV6-6,-,-,TRBJ2-5
CASSLSPRAGGTDTQYF,TGTGCCAGCAGCTTATCCCCCAGGGCCGGTGGAACAGATACGCAGTATTTT,TRBV7-3,-,-,TRBJ2-3
CASSQGGGRDTQYF,TGCGCCAGCAGCCAAGGCGGGGGAAGGGATACGCAGTATTTT,TRBV4-3,TRBD2,few,TRBJ2-3
CASSLRASTEAFF,TGTGCCAGCAGTTTAAGGGCGAGCACTGAAGCTTTCTTT,TRBV27,-,-,TRBJ1-1
CASSQVGGSEAFF,TGCGCCAGCAGCCAAGTGGGCGGCAGTGAAGCTTTCTTT,TRBV4-1,-,-,TRBJ1-1
CASSETGEGSPLHF,TGTGCCAGCAGTGAAACAGGGGAAGGATCACCCCTCCACTTT,TRBV6-5,TRBD1,-,TRBJ1-6
CASSPGGGGNQPQHF,TGTGCCAGCTCACCGGGAGGGGGCGGGAATCAGCCCCAGCATTTT,TRBV18,TRBD1,-,TRBJ1-5
CTSSLGLTNTEAFF,TGCACCAGCAGCCTGGGACTCACGAACACTGAAGCTTTCTTT,TRBV1,-,once,TRBJ1-1
CASSRGQTGAKETQYF,TGCGCCAGCAGCCGGGGCCAGACAGGGGCGAAAGAGACCCAGTACTTC,TRBV4-1,TRBD1,-,TRBJ2-5
CASSPQTVNYGYTF,TGTGCCAGCAGCCCGCAGACAGTTAACTATGGCTACACCTTC,TRBV9,-,few,TRBJ1-2
CASSLRAGRDSPLHF,TGTGCCAGCAGCTTACGGGCAGGCCGCGATTCACCCCTCCACTTT,TRBV7-6,-,many,TRBJ1-6
CASSPDRGINGYTF,TGTGCCAGCTCACCGGACAGGGGGATTAATGGCTACACCTTC,TRBV18,TRBD1,-,TRBJ1-2
CASSLGPQSTEAFF,TGCGCCAGCAGCTTGGGTCCTCAGAGCACTGAAGCTTTCTTT,TRBV5-1,-,-,TRBJ1-1
CASSLVSSGVGGYTF,TGTGCCAGCAGTTTGGTTAGTTCGGGTGTCGGGGGCTACACCTTC,TRBV27,-,-,TRBJ1-2
CASSQDKGQIYGYTF,TGCGCCAGCAGCCAAGATAAGGGACAGATTTATGGCTACACCTTC,TRBV4-3,TRBD1,-,TRBJ1-2
CASGPDRASTEAFF,TGTGCCAGCGGCCCGGACAGGGCTAGCACTGAAGCTTTCTTT,TRBV2,TRBD1,-,TRBJ1-1
CASSLVGLSSGNTIYF,TGTGCCAGCAGCTTAGTTGGGTTGAGCTCTGGAAACACCATATATTTT,TRBV7-2,-,-,TRBJ1-3
CASSPSGLAGDEQYF,TGTGCCAGCAGCCCCTCCGGACTAGCGGGGGACGAGCAGTACTTC,TRBV7-3,TRBD2,-,TRBJ2-7
CASSQSRGNTEAFF,TGCGCCAGCAGTCAATCTCGGGGTAACACTGAAGCTTTCTTT,TRBV23-1,-,-,TRBJ1-1
CSARGMFSYGYTF,TGCAGCGCAAGGGGGATGTTTAGCTATGGCTACACCTTC,TRBV29-1,-,-,TRBJ1-2
CASSYSGGVNEKLFF,TGTGCCAGCAGTTACTCTGGGGGAGTAAATGAAAAACTGTTTTTT,TRBV6-5,-,-,TRBJ1-4
CATLAGTGPYEQYF,TGTGCCACTCTTGCCGGGACAGGTCCCTACGAGCAGTACTTC,TRBV5-4,TRBD1,few,TRBJ2-7
CASSQSPGTSYEQYF,TGCGCCAGCAGCCAATCGCCGGGGACCTCCTACGAGCAGTACTTC,TRBV4-1,-,-,TRBJ2-7
CASSYSSSSVAETQYF,TGTGCCAGCAGTTACTCCTCCAGCAGCGTGGCGGAGACCCAGTACTTC,TRBV6-6,-,once,TRBJ2-5
CSAIRGHYTF,TGCAGTGCTATCCGGGGGCACTACACCTTC,TRBV20-1,-,few,TRBJ1-2
CASSPPNLRPGERYF,TGTGCCAGCTCACCACCGAATTTACGGCCTGGCGAGCGGTACTTC,TRBV18,-,once,TRBJ2-7
CASRKRAFYNEQFF,TGTGCCAGCAGGAAGAGGGCCTTCTACAATGAGCAGTTCTTC,TRBV6-5,-,few,TRBJ2-1